The 25 T cell receptor beta chains below come from one sample, sequenced in a study of early T cells in non-severe SARS-CoV-2 infection. MiXCR, applied by TCRdb to the 5' RACE reads, yields one record per CDR3 protein. The data contain tens of thousands of distinct CDR3 sequences, about an eighth of them singletons. Specimen: whole blood, collected at baseline. Receptors were obtained from an adult who was a healthcare worker with PCR-confirmed SARS-CoV-2 infection or an uninfected control (not recorded which).

This clonotype has just a few counts. The chain employs TRBV20-1 and TRBJ2-6; 10 positions agree with TRBD2. This CDR3 region has 16 residues. CDR1 is DFQATT, CDR2 SNEGSKA, per germline (reference sequence). V dropped 2 bases and J dropped 0; count of bases not matched to a gene: 1. This CDR3 is CSARPSGSSGANVLTF. The DNA of the CDR3 is TGCAGTGCTAGACCTAGCGGGAGCTCTGGGGCCAACGTCCTGACTTTC.

At least ten counts were recorded for this clonotype. The chain links TRBV20-1 to TRBJ1-2; TRBD1 aligns across 7 bases. Losses at the gene ends were 2 bases for V and 2 bases for J; bases not matched to a gene: 17. CDR3 length: 18 residues. Germline V CDR1 and CDR2: DFQATT, SNEGSKA (reference sequence). The CDR3 spells CSARNQGDRDSQNYGYTF. CDR3 nucleotide sequence: TGCAGTGCTAGAAATCAGGGGGATCGGGACAGCCAGAACTATGGCTACACCTTC.

Regarding this clonotype: A much more abundant neighbour one base away suggests this may be a read error. The CDR3, as DNA: TGTGCCAGCAGCCAATTCTCAGATACGCAGTATTTT. This encodes CASSQFSDTQYF. The V gene is TRBV16, the J gene TRBJ2-3; no clear D gene. Per germline, CDR1 KGHSY and CDR2 FQNENV. The CDR3 contains 12 residues. V lost 1 base and J lost 4, with 3 bases in between.

The V and J genes are TRBV29-1 and TRBJ2-3; TRBD2 is a possible D gene (5 bases). Deletions cut 4 bases from V and 1 base from J, with 12 bases between. The CDR3 is made up of 14 amino acids. Germline loops: CDR1 SQVTM, CDR2 ANQGSEA. The chain's CDR3 is CSVGVRSGTDTQYF. The CDR3 DNA reads as TGCAGCGTTGGAGTGCGTAGCGGCACAGATACGCAGTATTTT.

This clonotype has only a few counts. The V gene is TRBV19, the J gene TRBJ2-2; D is uncertain. Germline CDR1 LNHDA, CDR2 SQIVND (reference sequence). The CDR3 contains 14 residues. Between the trimmed V and J ends, which lost 3 bases and 3 bases, there was a span of 8 bases. CDR3 sequence: CASSIGPHTGELFF. The DNA of the CDR3 is TGTGCCAGTAGTATTGGGCCCCACACCGGGGAGCTGTTTTTT.

This clonotype was observed a handful of times. The V and J genes are TRBV6-2 or TRBV6-3 and TRBJ1-5; D unresolved. V gave up 2 bases and J gave up 4 bases, with 9 bases separating them. Per germline, CDR1 MNHEY and CDR2 SVGEGT. The CDR3 runs 14 residues. The CDR3 DNA follows: TGTGCCAGCAGTTACGAAGGCGCAAATCAGCCCCAGCATTTT. Protein product: CASSYEGANQPQHF.

Turning to this clonotype: No DNA is shown, since the ends of the CDR3 on it are uncertain; the CDR3 is the one TCRdb lists. The V call is TRBV2, the J call TRBJ1-4; the table's D call, TRBD1, has no DNA check behind it. Termini included, the CDR3 measures 17 amino acids. Per germline, CDR1 SNHLY and CDR2 FYNNEI. The CDR3: CASRKQTGKKLMKNCFF.

The chain couples TRBV10-3 to TRBJ1-6; D gene ambiguous. This CDR3 has 15 amino acids. Germline CDR1 and CDR2: ENHRY and SYGVKD. V was clipped by 2 bases and J by 7 bases, with 12 bases between them. The CDR3: CAISEGQTENSPLHF. The CDR3 DNA reads TGTGCCATCAGTGAGGGGCAGACCGAAAATTCACCCCTCCACTTT.

This clonotype was counted ten times or more. J is TRBJ2-7 and V is TRBV6-5, with 9 bases lining up with TRBD2. This CDR3 comprises 14 residues. CDR1 is MNHEY, CDR2 SVGAGI, per germline. After removal of 6 bases from V and 1 base from J, the junction contained 4 bases not matched to a gene. CDR3 sequence (DNA): TGTGCCAGCAGGCGACTAGCGGAATCCTACGAGCAGTACTTC. It encodes CASRRLAESYEQYF.

This clonotype was seen many times. This chain links TRBV4-1 with TRBJ1-5; tentatively, D is TRBD1 (6 bases). Germline CDR1 MGHRA, CDR2 YSYEKL. Trimming took 1 base from V and 3 from J, leaving 10 bases between them. This CDR3 is built from 15 residues. The CDR3 spells CASSQVDSLNQPQHF. In DNA form, the CDR3 reads TGCGCCAGCAGCCAAGTGGACAGCCTCAATCAGCCCCAGCATTTT.

The CDR3 reads CASSPRDRGYREQYF. The CDR3 DNA sequence: TGTGCCAGCAGTCCCCGGGACAGGGGTTATCGCGAGCAGTACTTC. The rearrangement links TRBV12-3 or TRBV12-4 to TRBJ2-7, with TRBD1 matching 10 bases. This CDR3 has 15 residues. V gave up 5 bases and J gave up 6 bases; unmatched junction bases: 10.

This clonotype has at least ten counts. The chain employs TRBV9 and TRBJ1-1; TRBD1 matches at 9 bases. Per the germline V gene, CDR1 is SGDLS and CDR2 is YYNGEE. The V segment lost 3 bases and the J segment 5 bases; nucleotides outside the gene matches: 8. The CDR3 covers 15 residues. The CDR3 sequence: CASSATLTGGTEAFF. In DNA, the CDR3 is TGTGCCAGCAGCGCCACGCTGACAGGGGGGACTGAAGCTTTCTTT.

This clonotype came up many times. V gene TRBV20-1 combines with J gene TRBJ2-2, with 7 bases that match TRBD1. Germline values: CDR1 DFQATT, CDR2 SNEGSKA (reference sequence). J gave up 4 bases and V 1 base, and 6 bases lay outside the gene matches. The CDR3 has 15 amino acids. This CDR3 reads CSARVHPGGTGELFF. The CDR3 nucleotides read TGCAGTGCTAGAGTCCACCCAGGGGGCACCGGGGAGCTGTTTTTT.

The genes are TRBV15 and TRBJ2-7, with TRBD2 matching over 8 bases. The CDR3 consists of 14 residues. J gave up 6 bases and V 8 bases, and 12 bases lay outside the gene matches. CDR1 and CDR2 (germline): LNHNV, YYDKDF (reference sequence). CDR3 region: CATGRRGAVLEQYF. CDR3 DNA sequence: TGTGCCACCGGTCGGCGGGGGGCTGTCCTCGAGCAGTACTTC.

This clonotype was recorded at least ten times. The chain uses TRBV5-1 and TRBJ2-3; possibly TRBD2 for D (5 bases). This CDR3 comprises 14 residues. CDR1 SGHRS and CDR2 YFSETQ come from the germline V gene. Trimming pared 4 bases from V and 0 bases from J, leaving 9 bases between. CDR3 in DNA: TGCGCCAGCAGCCAGACTACTAGCACAGATACGCAGTATTTT. This gives the protein CASSQTTSTDTQYF. The full variable domain, in which reference TRBV5-1 and TRBJ2-3 provide the parts outside the CDR3, is KAGVTQTPRYLIKTRGQQVTLSCSPISGHRSVSWYQQTPGQGLQFLFEYFSETQRNKGNFPGRFSGRQFSNSRSEMNVSTLELGDSALYLCASSQTTSTDTQYFGPGTRLTVL.

The CDR3 protein is CASSPGTRSSYEQYF. The CDR3 nucleotides are TGTGCCAGCAGCCCCGGAACTAGGAGCTCCTACGAGCAGTACTTC. The chain has TRBV4-2 and TRBJ2-7; D might be TRBD2 (5 bases). Germline-derived CDR1 and CDR2 are LGHNA and YNFKEQ. V gave up 4 bases and J gave up 0 bases, with 13 bases separating them. CDR3 size: 15 residues.

V is TRBV5-4 and J is TRBJ2-7; 7 bases align to TRBD2. The CDR3 is 16 residues long. Per the germline V gene, CDR1 is SGHNT and CDR2 is YYREEE (reference sequence). The ends lost 0 bases at V and 0 bases at J; junction bases unmatched: 6. DNA for the CDR3: TGTGCCAGCAGCTTGGGGGGACTAAGCCTCTCCTACGAGCAGTACTTC. This encodes CASSLGGLSLSYEQYF.

The chain carries TRBV10-3 and TRBJ1-2; TRBD1 agrees at 8 bases. In germline, CDR1 is ENHRY, CDR2 SYGVKD. Trimming took 3 bases from V and 3 from J; bases not matched to a gene: 3. CDR3 length: 14 residues. The CDR3 here is CAISESTGDYGYTF. The CDR3 region has the DNA TGTGCCATCAGTGAATCGACAGGGGACTATGGCTACACCTTC.

This clonotype was seen ten or more times. V gene TRBV7-2 combines with J gene TRBJ1-2; 7 bases line up with TRBD1. The germline V gene encodes CDR1 SGHTA and CDR2 FQGNSA. V was clipped by 2 bases and J by 0 bases; unmatched bases: 0. This CDR3 is built from 14 residues. CDR3: CASSLQGANYGYTF. In DNA form, the CDR3 reads TGTGCCAGCAGCTTACAGGGGGCTAACTATGGCTACACCTTC.

This clonotype was seen many times. The V and J genes are TRBV27 and TRBJ1-5; 9 nucleotides match TRBD1. Germline CDR1 reads MNHEY; CDR2 reads SMNVEV (reference sequence). The junction had 5 bases not matched to a gene; V was cut back by 3 bases and J by 5 bases. The CDR3 is 15 residues long. In DNA form, the CDR3 reads TGTGCCAGCAGTTTTGGGACAGGGCGGGATCAGCCCCAGCATTTT. Its translation: CASSFGTGRDQPQHF.

This clonotype was seen a handful of times. The rearrangement links TRBV11-1 to TRBJ1-1; D possibly corresponds to TRBD1 (6 bases). Trimming left V 5 bases short and J 2 bases short, with 15 bases between. CDR1 SGHAT and CDR2 FQDESV come from the germline V gene (reference sequence). This CDR3 spans 15 amino acids. CDR3 protein: CASSPGTGLNTEAFF. The CDR3 coding sequence is TGTGCCAGCAGCCCGGGTACAGGGTTAAACACTGAAGCTTTCTTT.

In this sample, this clonotype turned up many times. This chain links TRBV7-3 with TRBJ2-3; D gene ambiguous. V lost 0 bases, J lost 4 bases, and 8 bases lay in between. Germline CDR1 SGHTA, CDR2 FQGTGA. There are 14 residues in the CDR3. Written as DNA, the CDR3 is TGTGCCAGCAGCTTAACGCTCCAGGCAGATACGCAGTATTTT. The encoded protein is CASSLTLQADTQYF.

This chain joins TRBV5-5 and TRBJ2-4, with 9 bases fitting TRBD2. Trimming removed 1 base from V and 10 bases from J; junction bases left unmatched: 6. CDR1 SGHKS and CDR2 YYEKEE come from the germline V gene (reference sequence). This CDR3 contains 14 residues. Written as DNA, the CDR3 is TGTGCCAGCAGCTTGTTAGCGGGAGTAGGTATTCAGTACTTC. Translation gives CASSLLAGVGIQYF.

In this sample, this clonotype turned up a few times. The rearrangement links TRBV7-3 to TRBJ2-2; 9 positions agree with TRBD2. Germline V lookup: CDR1 SGHTA, CDR2 FQGTGA. The CDR3 contains 14 residues. Unmatched junction bases numbered 0, after V lost 7 bases and J lost 0 bases. The CDR3 spells CASTSGTNTGELFF. The CDR3 nucleotides are TGTGCCAGCACTAGCGGGACGAACACCGGGGAGCTGTTTTTT.

The chain recombines TRBV7-9 with TRBJ2-5; 7 bases map to TRBD1. The CDR3 has 17 residues. Germline lookup yields CDR1 SEHNR and CDR2 FQNEAQ (reference sequence). With V trimmed by 5 bases and J by 5 bases, 17 bases remained unmatched. The CDR3 region has the DNA TGTGCCAGCAGCGTCAAGACCAACAGGGGTTTGAAGGAGACCCAGTACTTC. Protein: CASSVKTNRGLKETQYF.